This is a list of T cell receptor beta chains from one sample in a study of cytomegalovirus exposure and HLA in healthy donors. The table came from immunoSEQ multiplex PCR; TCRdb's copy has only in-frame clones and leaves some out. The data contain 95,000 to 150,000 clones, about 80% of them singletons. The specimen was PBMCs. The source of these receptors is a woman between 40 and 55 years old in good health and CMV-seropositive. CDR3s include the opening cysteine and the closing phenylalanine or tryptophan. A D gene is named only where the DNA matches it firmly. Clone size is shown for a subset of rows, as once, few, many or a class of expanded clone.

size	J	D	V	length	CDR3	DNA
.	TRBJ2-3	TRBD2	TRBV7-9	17	CASRSSLADRRGDTQYF	TGTGCCAGCAGGTCCTCTCTAGCGGACCGTCGTGGGGATACGCAGTATTTT
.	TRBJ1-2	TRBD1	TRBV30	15	CAWRTGTGQNYGYTF	TGTGCCTGGAGGACCGGGACAGGACAGAACTATGGCTACACCTTC
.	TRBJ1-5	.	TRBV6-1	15	CASRGSQYSNQPQHF	TGTGCCAGCAGGGGCAGCCAATATAGCAATCAGCCCCAGCATTTT
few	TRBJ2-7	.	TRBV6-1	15	CASSLPGHSSYEQYF	TGTGCCAGCAGTTTACCGGGACATAGCTCCTACGAGCAGTACTTC
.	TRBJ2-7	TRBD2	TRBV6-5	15	CASSGPSGWFYEQYF	TGTGCCAGCAGCGGACCTAGCGGGTGGTTCTACGAGCAGTACTTC
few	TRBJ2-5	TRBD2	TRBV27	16	CASSATGTSALGTQYF	TGTGCCAGCAGCGCCACCGGGACTAGCGCTCTTGGGACCCAGTACTTC
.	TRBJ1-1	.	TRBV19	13	CASRLRGNTEAFF	TGTGCCAGCCGACTGCGGGGGAACACTGAAGCTTTCTTT
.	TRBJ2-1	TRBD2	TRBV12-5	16	CASGLVPSGGRVEQFF	TGTGCTAGTGGTTTGGTACCGTCGGGAGGGAGGGTTGAGCAGTTCTTC
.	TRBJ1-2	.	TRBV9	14	CASSVNTLDYGYTF	TGTGCCAGCAGCGTAAACACCCTGGACTATGGCTACACCTTC
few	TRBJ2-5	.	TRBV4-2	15	CASSRGGGPQETQYF	TGTGCCAGCAGCCGAGGAGGGGGCCCCCAAGAGACCCAGTACTTC
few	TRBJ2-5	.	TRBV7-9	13	CASSRGQLETQYF	TGTGCCAGCAGCCGCGGACAATTGGAGACCCAGTACTTC
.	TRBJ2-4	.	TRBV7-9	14	CASTATGTVNIQYF	TGTGCCAGCACCGCCACAGGGACGGTAAACATTCAGTACTTC
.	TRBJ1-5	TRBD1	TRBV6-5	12	CASTTGDQPQHF	TGTGCCAGCACAACAGGGGATCAGCCCCAGCATTTT
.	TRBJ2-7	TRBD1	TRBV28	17	CASSFGVISGTDYEQYF	TGTGCCAGCAGTTTTGGGGTCATCTCCGGGACAGACTACGAGCAGTACTTC
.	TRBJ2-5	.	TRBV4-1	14	CASSPGGGQETQYF	TGCGCCAGCAGCCCCGGCGGGGGCCAGGAGACCCAGTACTTC
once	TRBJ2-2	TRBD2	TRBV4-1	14	CATSSGGYTGELFF	TGCGCCACATCTAGCGGGGGGTACACCGGGGAGCTGTTTTTT
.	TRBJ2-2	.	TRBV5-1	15	CASSLGSGDTGELFF	TGCGCCAGCAGCTTGGGATCAGGGGACACCGGGGAGCTGTTTTTT
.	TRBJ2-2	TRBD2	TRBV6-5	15	CASDSGGRGTGELFF	TGTGCCAGCGATTCGGGGGGGCGGGGCACCGGGGAGCTGTTTTTT
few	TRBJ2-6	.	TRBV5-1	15	CASSLTDSGANVLTF	TGCGCCAGCAGCTTGACAGACTCTGGGGCCAACGTCCTGACTTTC
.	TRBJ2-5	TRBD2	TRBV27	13	CASSSGGLETQYF	TGTGCCAGCAGTAGCGGGGGCCTAGAGACCCAGTACTTC
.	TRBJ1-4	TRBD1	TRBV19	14	CASSSAGGGEKLFF	TGTGCCAGTAGTTCGGCAGGGGGTGGTGAAAAACTGTTTTTT
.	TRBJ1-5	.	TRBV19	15	CASSIGPGDVQPQHF	TGTGCCAGTAGTATAGGGCCCGGGGATGTACAGCCCCAGCATTTT
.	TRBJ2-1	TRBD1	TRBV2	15	CASSQTGLLYNEQFF	TGTGCCAGCAGCCAGACAGGGCTTCTTTACAATGAGCAGTTCTTC
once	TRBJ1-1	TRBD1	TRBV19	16	CASSRGQGAGSTEAFF	TGTGCCAGTAGTCGTGGGCAGGGGGCAGGGAGCACTGAAGCTTTCTTT
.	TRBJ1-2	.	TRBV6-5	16	CASSYGGSTGRDGYTF	TGTGCCAGCAGTTACGGAGGCTCTACAGGGAGGGATGGCTACACCTTC
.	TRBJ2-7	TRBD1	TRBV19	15	CASSITTGGAYEQYF	TGTGCCAGTAGTATAACCACAGGGGGTGCCTACGAGCAGTACTTC
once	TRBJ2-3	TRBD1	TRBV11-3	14	CASSSGTAHVGQYF	TGTGCCAGCAGCTCCGGGACAGCTCATGTTGGGCAGTATTTT
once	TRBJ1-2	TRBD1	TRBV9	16	CASSVPSKGDRGGYTF	TGTGCCAGCAGCGTTCCATCTAAGGGGGACAGGGGTGGCTACACCTTC
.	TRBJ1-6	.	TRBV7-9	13	CASSLYSGLPLHF	TGTGCCAGCAGCTTATACTCCGGACTCCCCCTCCACTTT
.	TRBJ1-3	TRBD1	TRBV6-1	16	CASSEWGTGFGNTIYF	TGTGCCAGCAGTGAATGGGGGACAGGGTTTGGAAACACCATATATTTT
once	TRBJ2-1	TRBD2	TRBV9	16	CASSVGRGSGTYEQFF	TGTGCCAGCAGCGTAGGAAGGGGTAGCGGGACCTATGAGCAGTTCTTC
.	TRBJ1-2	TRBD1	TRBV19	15	CASSTGTGVHYGYTF	TGTGCCAGTAGTACGGGGACAGGGGTTCACTATGGCTACACCTTC
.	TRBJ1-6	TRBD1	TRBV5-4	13	CASSDRANSPLHF	TGTGCCAGCTCGGACAGGGCCAATTCACCCCTCCACTTT
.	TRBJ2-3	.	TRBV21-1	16	CASSKAGETSTDTQYF	TGTGCCAGCAGCAAAGCCGGAGAAACTAGCACAGATACGCAGTATTTT
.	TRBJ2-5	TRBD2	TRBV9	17	CASSVGALQGGKETQYF	TGTGCCAGCAGCGTAGGAGCTTTGCAGGGAGGGAAAGAGACCCAGTACTTC
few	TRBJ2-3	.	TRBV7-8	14	CASSPIASTDTQYF	TGTGCCAGCAGCCCAATTGCGAGCACAGATACGCAGTATTTT
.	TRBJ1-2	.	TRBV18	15	CASSPQGFDPYGYTF	TGTGCCAGCTCACCCCAGGGGTTCGACCCGTATGGCTACACCTTC
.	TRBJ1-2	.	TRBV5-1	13	CASSFAAGEGYTF	TGCGCCAGCAGCTTTGCCGCGGGTGAGGGCTACACCTTC
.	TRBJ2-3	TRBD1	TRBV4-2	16	CASSQEGTGVTDTQYF	TGTGCCAGCAGCCAAGAAGGAACAGGGGTCACAGATACGCAGTATTTT
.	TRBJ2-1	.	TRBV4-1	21	CASSQFLVGSATRSSYNEQFF	TGCGCCAGCAGCCAATTCCTAGTGGGTTCCGCAACCCGGAGCTCCTACAATGAGCAGTTCTTC
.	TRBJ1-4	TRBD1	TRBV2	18	CASSVRDRGFATNEKLFF	TGTGCCAGCAGTGTTCGGGACAGGGGATTTGCAACTAATGAAAAACTGTTTTTT
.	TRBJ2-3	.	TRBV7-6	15	CASSLAGGSTDTQYF	TGTGCCAGCAGCTTAGCGGGGGGAAGCACAGATACGCAGTATTTT
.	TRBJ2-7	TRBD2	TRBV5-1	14	CASSTTSGSHEQYF	TGCGCCAGCAGCACTACTAGCGGGAGTCACGAGCAGTACTTC
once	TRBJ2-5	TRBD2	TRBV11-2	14	CASSLVGGSETQYF	TGTGCCAGCAGCTTAGTCGGCGGGAGTGAGACCCAGTACTTC
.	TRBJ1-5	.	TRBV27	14	CASSLSGVNQPQHF	TGTGCCAGCAGTTTATCAGGGGTCAATCAGCCCCAGCATTTT
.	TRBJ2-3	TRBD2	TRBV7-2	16	CASSLARGRAADTQYF	TGTGCCAGCAGCCTGGCTCGCGGGAGGGCGGCAGATACGCAGTATTTT
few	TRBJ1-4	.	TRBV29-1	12	CSVGSPDEKLFF	TGCAGCGTTGGGTCTCCGGATGAAAAACTGTTTTTT
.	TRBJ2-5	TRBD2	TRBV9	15	CASSVAGGPGETQYF	TGTGCCAGCAGCGTAGCGGGAGGGCCGGGTGAGACCCAGTACTTC
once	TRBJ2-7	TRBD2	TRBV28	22	CASNSLGPPRLAGNSLGYEQYF	TGTGCCAGCAACAGTTTAGGACCCCCGCGACTAGCGGGAAACTCCCTGGGCTACGAGCAGTACTTC
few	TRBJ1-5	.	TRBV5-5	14	CASSWLDSNQPQHF	TGTGCCAGCAGCTGGCTAGATAGCAATCAGCCCCAGCATTTT
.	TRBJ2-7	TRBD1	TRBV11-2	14	CASTPRDRAYEQYF	TGTGCCAGCACCCCCCGGGACAGGGCGTACGAGCAGTACTTC